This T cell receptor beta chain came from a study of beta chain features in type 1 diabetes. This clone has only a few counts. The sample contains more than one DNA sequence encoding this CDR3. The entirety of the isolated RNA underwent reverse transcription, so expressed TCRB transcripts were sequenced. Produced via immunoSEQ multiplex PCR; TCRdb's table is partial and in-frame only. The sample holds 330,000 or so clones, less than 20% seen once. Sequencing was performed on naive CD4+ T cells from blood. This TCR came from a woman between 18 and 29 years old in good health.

CDR3 region: CASSVGQLNTEAFF. CDR3 DNA: TGTGCCAGCAGCGTAGGACAGTTAAACACTGAAGCTTTCTTT. The genes are TRBV9 and TRBJ1-1, with D possibly being TRBD1 (5 bases). The CDR3 totals 14 residues. Deletions cut 0 bases from V and 2 bases from J, with 8 bases between. Germline V gives CDR1 SGDLS, CDR2 YYNGEE. Together with reference TRBV9 and TRBJ1-1, the CDR3 gives the full variable domain: DSGVTQTPKHLITATGQRVTLRCSPRSGDLSVYWYQQSLDQGLQFLIQYYNGEERAKGNILERFSAQQFPDLHSELNLSSLELGDSALYFCASSVGQLNTEAFFGQGTRLTVV.